This record looks at one T cell receptor (beta chain) sequence and its context. TCRdb's copy holds only in-frame clones and misses some; the assay was immunoSEQ multiplex PCR. The table lists some 120,000 clones, approximately 89% of them singletons. This entry comes from a study of blood T cell repertoires in COVID-19. V shed 7 bases and J 2 bases; nucleotides not matched to a gene: 18. This CDR3 has 20 residues. Germline V lookup: CDR1 LNHDA, CDR2 SQIVND (reference sequence). This clonotype was obtained from a woman aged 60 to 75 with acute or convalescent COVID-19. Source material: peripheral blood. The chain has TRBV19 and TRBJ2-6; 9 bases agree with TRBD1. CDR3 coding DNA: TGTGCCAGTACAACTAAGGACGCACAGGGGGCGCGTACTGGGGCCAACGTCCTGACTTTC. Encoded protein: CASTTKDAQGARTGANVLTF.